These 3 T cell receptor beta chains share one sample of origin, sequenced in a study of T cells in localized non-small cell lung cancer. Sequencing was performed with immunoSEQ multiplex PCR; in TCRdb, only in-frame clones are kept and a portion is missing. This sample carries about 40,000 clones, 65% to 90% of them seen once, and the ten largest clones take roughly 6.6%. The material sequenced was peripheral blood mononuclear cells, taken before any cancer treatment. These receptors all come from a male donor at least 60 years old with stage II lung adenocarcinoma.

The chain couples TRBV27 to TRBJ1-2, with D uncertain. V was pared by 3 bases and J by 8 bases, with 16 bases between. CDR3 length: 14 residues. Germline assignment: CDR1 MNHEY and CDR2 SMNVEV (reference sequence). In nucleotides, the CDR3 is TGTGCCAGCAGTTTCCGGGAGCAGGCGGGAGGCTACACCTTC. It yields the protein CASSFREQAGGYTF.

J is TRBJ2-1 and V is TRBV11-3, with 9 bases fitting TRBD2. V lost 4 bases, J lost 3 bases, and 4 bases stayed unmatched. CDR3 length: 15 residues. From germline, CDR1 is SGHNT and CDR2 YENEEA. The CDR3 loop is CASSSRLADYNEQFF. CDR3 DNA: TGTGCCAGCAGCTCCCGACTAGCGGACTACAATGAGCAGTTCTTC. The whole variable domain, filled in from reference TRBV11-3 and TRBJ2-1, reads EAGVVQSPRYKIIEKKQPVAFWCNPISGHNTLYWYLQNLGQGPELLIRYENEEAVDDSQLPKDRFSAERLKGVDSTLKIQPAELGDSAVYLCASSSRLADYNEQFFGPGTRLTVL.

The chain uses TRBV7-2 and TRBJ1-6; no definite D call. V lost 3 bases, J lost 8 bases, and 11 bases lay in between. The CDR3 runs to 14 residues. The V gene's germline CDR1 is SGHTA and CDR2 FQGNSA. CDR3 sequence (DNA): TGTGCCAGCAGCTTGCGGCAGGCCTATTCACCCCTCCACTTT. Its protein product is CASSLRQAYSPLHF.